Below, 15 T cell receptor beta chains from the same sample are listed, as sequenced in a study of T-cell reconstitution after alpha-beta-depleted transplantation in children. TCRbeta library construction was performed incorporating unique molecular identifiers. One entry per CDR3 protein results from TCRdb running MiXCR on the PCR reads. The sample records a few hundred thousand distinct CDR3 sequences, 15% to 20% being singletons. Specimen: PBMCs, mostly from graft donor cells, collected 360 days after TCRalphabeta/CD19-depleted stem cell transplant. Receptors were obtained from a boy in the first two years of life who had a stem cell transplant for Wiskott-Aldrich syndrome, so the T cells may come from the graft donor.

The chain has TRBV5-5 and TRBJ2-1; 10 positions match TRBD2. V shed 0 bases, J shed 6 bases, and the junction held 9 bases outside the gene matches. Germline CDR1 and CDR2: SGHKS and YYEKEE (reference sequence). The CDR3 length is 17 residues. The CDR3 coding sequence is TGTGCCAGCAGCTTGGATCACTCTAGCGGGGGATGCAATGAGCAGTTCTTC. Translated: CASSLDHSSGGCNEQFF.

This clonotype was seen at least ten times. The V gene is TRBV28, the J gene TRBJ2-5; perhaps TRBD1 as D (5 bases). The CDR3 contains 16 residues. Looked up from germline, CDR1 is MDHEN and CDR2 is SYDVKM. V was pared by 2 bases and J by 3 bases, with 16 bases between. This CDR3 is CASSLLLARVKETQYF. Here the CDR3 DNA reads TGTGCCAGCAGTTTACTGTTGGCCAGGGTCAAAGAGACCCAGTACTTC.

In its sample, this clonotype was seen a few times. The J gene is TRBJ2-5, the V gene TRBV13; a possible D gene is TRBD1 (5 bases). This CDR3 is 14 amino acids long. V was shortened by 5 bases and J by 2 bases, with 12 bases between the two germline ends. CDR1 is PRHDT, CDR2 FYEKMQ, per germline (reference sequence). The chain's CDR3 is CASSPWGWQETQYF. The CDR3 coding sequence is TGTGCCAGCAGCCCGTGGGGCTGGCAAGAGACCCAGTACTTC.

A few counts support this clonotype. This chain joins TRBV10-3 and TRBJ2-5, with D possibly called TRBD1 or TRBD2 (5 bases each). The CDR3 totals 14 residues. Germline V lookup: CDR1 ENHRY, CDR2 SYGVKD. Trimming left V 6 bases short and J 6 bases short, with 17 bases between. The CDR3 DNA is TGTGCCATCAGCCCTCGTGGGGGTGGGAAGACCCAGTACTTC. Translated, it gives CAISPRGGGKTQYF.

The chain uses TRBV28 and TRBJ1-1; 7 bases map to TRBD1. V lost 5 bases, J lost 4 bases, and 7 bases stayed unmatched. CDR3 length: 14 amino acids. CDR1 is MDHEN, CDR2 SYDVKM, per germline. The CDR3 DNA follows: TGTGCCAGCAGTGCCCCCGCAGGGGGCACTGAAGCTTTCTTT. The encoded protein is CASSAPAGGTEAFF.

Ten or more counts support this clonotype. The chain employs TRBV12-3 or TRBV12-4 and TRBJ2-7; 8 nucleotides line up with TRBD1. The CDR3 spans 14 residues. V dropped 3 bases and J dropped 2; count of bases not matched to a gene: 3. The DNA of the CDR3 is TGTGCCAGCAGTTTGTCACAGGGGGCCTACGAGCAGTACTTC. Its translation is CASSLSQGAYEQYF.

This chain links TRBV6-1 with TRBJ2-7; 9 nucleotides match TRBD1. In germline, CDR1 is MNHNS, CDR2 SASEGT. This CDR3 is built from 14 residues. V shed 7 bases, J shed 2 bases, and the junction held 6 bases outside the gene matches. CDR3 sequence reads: CASTGQGSTYEQYF. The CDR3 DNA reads TGTGCCAGCACTGGACAGGGGTCGACCTACGAGCAGTACTTC.

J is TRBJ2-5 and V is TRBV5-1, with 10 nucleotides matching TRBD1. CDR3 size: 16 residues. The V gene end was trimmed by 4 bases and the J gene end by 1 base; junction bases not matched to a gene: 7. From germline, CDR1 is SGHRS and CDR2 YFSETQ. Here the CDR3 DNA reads TGCGCCAGCAGCGAAGGGGACAGGGGTCTCCAAGAGACCCAGTACTTC. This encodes CASSEGDRGLQETQYF.

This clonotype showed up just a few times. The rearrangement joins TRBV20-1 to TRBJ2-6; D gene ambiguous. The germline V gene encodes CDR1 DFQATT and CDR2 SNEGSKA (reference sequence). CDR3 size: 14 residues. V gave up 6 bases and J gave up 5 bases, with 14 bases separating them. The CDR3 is CSAPGPFWANVLTF. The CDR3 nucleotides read TGCAGTGCCCCCGGACCCTTCTGGGCCAACGTCCTGACTTTC.

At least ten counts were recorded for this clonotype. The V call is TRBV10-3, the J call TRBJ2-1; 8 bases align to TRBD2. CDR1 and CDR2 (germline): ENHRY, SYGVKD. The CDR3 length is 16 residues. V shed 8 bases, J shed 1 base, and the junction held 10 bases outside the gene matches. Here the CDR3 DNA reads TGTGCCATCCGTCCTAGCGGGCCGCAATCCTACAATGAGCAGTTCTTC. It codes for CAIRPSGPQSYNEQFF.

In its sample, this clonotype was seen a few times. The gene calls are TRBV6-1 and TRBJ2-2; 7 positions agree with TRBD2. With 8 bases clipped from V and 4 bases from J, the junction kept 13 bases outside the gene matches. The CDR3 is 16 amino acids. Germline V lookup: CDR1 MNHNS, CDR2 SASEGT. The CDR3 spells CASATRGGRGTGELFF. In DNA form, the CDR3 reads TGTGCCAGCGCAACTCGCGGGGGAAGGGGCACCGGGGAGCTGTTTTTT.

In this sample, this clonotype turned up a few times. DNA of the CDR3: TGTGCCAGCAGTCCCCTGCGGACTAGCGGGGGGCTCTCCTACAATGAGCAGTTCTTC. Amino acids: CASSPLRTSGGLSYNEQFF. The rearrangement uses TRBV6-1 and TRBJ2-1; 14 nucleotides match TRBD2. Germline CDR1 reads MNHNS; CDR2 reads SASEGT. The CDR3 is made up of 19 amino acids. Germline trimming cut 5 bases from V and 0 bases from J; bases unmatched to any gene: 9.

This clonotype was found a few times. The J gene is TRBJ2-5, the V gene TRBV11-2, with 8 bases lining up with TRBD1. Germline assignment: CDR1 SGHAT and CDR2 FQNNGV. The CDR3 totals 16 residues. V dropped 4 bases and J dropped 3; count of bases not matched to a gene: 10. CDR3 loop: CASSSRTGTGEETQYF. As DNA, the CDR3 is TGTGCCAGCAGCTCAAGAACTGGGACAGGAGAAGAGACCCAGTACTTC.

Written as DNA, the CDR3 is TGCAGTGCTAGAGATGAAGGGGGGTACGGGACAGGGCTCTACGAGCAGTACTTC. Protein: CSARDEGGYGTGLYEQYF. The chain links TRBV20-1 to TRBJ2-7, with 9 bases identical to TRBD1. This CDR3 contains 18 residues. V lost 0 bases, J lost 3 bases, and 15 bases stayed unmatched. Per the germline V gene, CDR1 is DFQATT and CDR2 is SNEGSKA (reference sequence).

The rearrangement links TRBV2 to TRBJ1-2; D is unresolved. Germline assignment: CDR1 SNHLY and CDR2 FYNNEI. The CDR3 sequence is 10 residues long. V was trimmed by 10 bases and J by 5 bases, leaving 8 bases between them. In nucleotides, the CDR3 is TGTGCCATCTCGACTTATGGCTACACCTTC. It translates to CAISTYGYTF.